These T cell receptor beta chains were read from a single sample in a study of blood T cells in healthy people across ages. Using its own MiXCR run on the 5' RACE reads, TCRdb lists one record per CDR3 protein. Among 1.5 million to 2 million distinct CDR3 sequences, 28% were seen once, and the ten largest hold over 7%. Sequenced material: blood. All receptors come from a woman aged 25 to 45 in good health. The CDR3 runs from the conserved cysteine through the conserved F or W. A D gene is named only where the DNA matches it firmly. Only part of the rows carry a size: once, few, many, or a class if the clone is expanded.

v_call	d_call	j_call	clone_size	cdr3_aa	cdr3_nt
TRBV11-2	TRBD1	TRBJ2-7	many	CASSYRTGTYEQYF	TGTGCCAGCAGCTACAGGACAGGAACCTACGAGCAGTACTTC
TRBV4-1	NA	TRBJ2-1	NA	CASSQDSTAPYNEQFF	TGCGCCAGCAGCCAAGATTCCACAGCGCCTTACAATGAGCAGTTCTTC
TRBV2	NA	TRBJ1-2	NA	CASRAGSANYGYTF	TGTGCCAGCAGGGCGGGATCAGCTAACTATGGCTACACCTTC
TRBV5-1	NA	TRBJ1-2	few	CASSLVGGGGEGYTF	TGCGCCAGCAGCTTGGTGGGGGGCGGAGGTGAAGGCTACACCTTC
TRBV20-1	TRBD1	TRBJ2-1	few	CSASQGVYEQFF	TGCAGTGCTAGTCAGGGGGTTTATGAGCAGTTCTTC
TRBV29-1	TRBD2	TRBJ2-5	many	CSVRLAGASQRETQYF	TGCAGCGTTCGCCTAGCGGGGGCCAGCCAGAGGGAGACCCAGTACTTC
TRBV20-1	NA	TRBJ2-4	many	CSARAPQGKNIQYF	TGCAGTGCTAGGGCCCCCCAAGGGAAAAACATTCAGTACTTC
TRBV13	NA	TRBJ2-7	NA	CASSLWRSAERYF	TGTGCCAGCAGCTTATGGCGATCGGCCGAGCGGTACTTC
TRBV2	TRBD2	TRBJ2-3	few	CASSDRLAGTTDTQYF	TGTGCCAGCAGTGATCGACTAGCGGGTACCACAGATACGCAGTATTTT
TRBV29-1	NA	TRBJ2-5	NA	CSAQGSWVGDQETQYF	TGCAGCGCCCAAGGTTCGTGGGTAGGGGATCAAGAGACCCAGTACTTC
TRBV5-1	TRBD1	TRBJ2-6	few	CASSLIQGTGANVLTF	TGCGCCAGCAGCTTGATACAGGGGACCGGGGCCAACGTCCTGACTTTC
TRBV5-1	NA	TRBJ2-3	many	CASRDNGGQTDTQYF	TGCGCCAGCAGGGACAACGGAGGACAGACAGATACGCAGTATTTT
TRBV5-5	TRBD2	TRBJ2-1	NA	CASSLPGGRAVEQFF	TGTGCCAGCAGCTTGCCTGGCGGGAGGGCCGTTGAGCAGTTCTTC
TRBV7-2	TRBD2	TRBJ2-6	NA	CASSPSSGAGGANVLTF	TGTGCCAGCAGCCCCTCTAGCGGGGCAGGGGGGGCCAACGTCCTGACTTTC
TRBV13	NA	TRBJ2-3	NA	CASSDRRISTDTQYF	TGTGCCAGCAGCGATAGGAGGATTAGCACAGATACGCAGTATTTT
TRBV25-1	TRBD1	TRBJ2-4	few	CASSDPQTGVKNIQYF	TGTGCCAGCAGTGACCCTCAGACAGGGGTCAAAAACATTCAGTACTTC